What follows are 10 T cell receptor beta chains derived from one specimen sequenced in a study of blood T cell repertoires in COVID-19. Here immunoSEQ multiplex PCR was the method, and the copy in TCRdb shows in-frame clones only, minus some. The table has under 65,000 clones, around 93% seen once; the top ten hold 3% to 3.5%. The sequencing input was peripheral blood. The origin of the receptors is a man aged 45-60 years with acute or convalescent COVID-19.

The chain carries TRBV5-6 and TRBJ2-7, with 11 positions matching TRBD2. J was trimmed by 4 bases and V by 0 bases; bases with no gene match: 12. CDR3 length equals 18 residues. Germline loops: CDR1 SGHDT, CDR2 YYEEEE. CDR3: CASSLAAYLAGGIYEQYF. The CDR3 DNA reads TGTGCCAGCAGCTTGGCCGCATACCTAGCGGGGGGAATATACGAGCAGTACTTC.

This clone was recorded once. CDR3 in DNA: TGTGCCAGCAGCTTAAGGGACAGACCGAACACCGGGGAGCTGTTTTTT. Protein sequence: CASSLRDRPNTGELFF. The V and J genes are TRBV7-3 and TRBJ2-2, with TRBD1 matching over 7 bases. V lost 1 base, J lost 0 bases, and 2 bases stayed unmatched. The CDR3 sequence is 16 residues long. CDR1 SGHTA and CDR2 FQGTGA come from the germline V gene. Full variable domain (outside the CDR3, taken from reference TRBV7-3 and TRBJ2-2): GAGVSQTPSNKVTEKGKYVELRCDPISGHTALYWYRQSLGQGPEFLIYFQGTGAADDSGLPNDRFFAVRPEGSVSTLKIQRTERGDSAVYLCASSLRDRPNTGELFFGEGSRLTVL.

The chain combines TRBV12-3 or TRBV12-4 with TRBJ2-7; possible D gene TRBD2, 6 bases. CDR3 length: 13 residues. V was cut by 3 bases and J by 6 bases, with 12 bases left in between. CDR3 sequence: CASSFTRDGEQYF. The DNA for the CDR3 is TGTGCCAGCAGTTTTACGCGGGACGGCGAGCAGTACTTC.

This chain connects TRBV18 to TRBJ1-6; TRBD1 matches 7 bases. Trimming at V came to 6 bases and at J to 7 bases, leaving 6 bases not matched to a gene. The germline V gene encodes CDR1 KGHSH and CDR2 LQKENI. The CDR3 has 14 amino acids. In DNA form, the CDR3 reads TGTGCCAGCTCTCCGGGACAGAAGAATTCACCCCTCCACTTT. As protein: CASSPGQKNSPLHF. The variable domain in full, completed from reference TRBV18 and TRBJ1-6, reads NAGVMQNPRHLVRRRGQEARLRCSPMKGHSHVYWYRQLPEEGLKFMVYLQKENIIDESGMPKERFSAEFPKEGPSILRIQQVVRGDSAAYFCASSPGQKNSPLHFGNGTRLTVT.

This rearrangement joins TRBV6-4 to TRBJ2-1; TRBD2 is a possible D gene (5 bases). The CDR3 loop spans 17 amino acids. CDR1 is MRHNA and CDR2 is SNTAGT in the germline V gene. Deletions cut 0 bases from V and 3 bases from J, with 15 bases between. The CDR3 DNA is TGTGCCAGCAGTGACTCGGGTCGGGGTAGCCTCTACAATGAGCAGTTCTTC. It encodes CASSDSGRGSLYNEQFF.

The chain employs TRBV27 and TRBJ1-2; the D gene is possibly TRBD1 (6 bases). From germline, CDR1 is MNHEY and CDR2 SMNVEV (reference sequence). V was cut by 3 bases and J by 6 bases, with 11 bases left in between. This CDR3 comprises 13 residues. The DNA of the CDR3 is TGTGCCAGCAGTTTCAGGGCAGGGGATGGCTACACCTTC. The encoded protein is CASSFRAGDGYTF.

This clone was observed a handful of times. The CDR3 sequence is CASSPGLAPTNEQFF. DNA for the CDR3: TGTGCCAGCAGCCCGGGACTAGCGCCGACCAATGAGCAGTTCTTC. V is TRBV5-8 and J is TRBJ2-1; 10 bases are shared with TRBD2. The CDR3 sequence is 15 residues long. CDR1 is SGHTS, CDR2 YDEGEE, per germline. V gave up 4 bases and J gave up 6 bases; unmatched junction bases: 7.

J is TRBJ1-4 and V is TRBV2; D uncertain. Germline CDR1 is SNHLY and CDR2 is FYNNEI. V shed 1 base and J shed 8 bases, with 23 bases lying between them. CDR3 length equals 18 residues. CDR3 coding DNA: TGTGCCAGCAGTGAAGGCGAGACGTATCTTCCCGGGAACGAAAAACTGTTTTTT. Amino acids: CASSEGETYLPGNEKLFF.

This chain connects TRBV4-2 to TRBJ2-7; 9 bases match TRBD1. Germline V gene lookup returns CDR1 LGHNA and CDR2 YNFKEQ. V lost 4 bases, J lost 3 bases, and 4 bases stayed unmatched. The CDR3 covers 14 residues. Written as DNA, the CDR3 is TGTGCCAGCAGCCGGACAGGGGAAATCTACGAGCAGTACTTC. It is translated as CASSRTGEIYEQYF.

This sequence joins TRBV25-1 and TRBJ1-4, with TRBD1 matching over 7 bases. Germline V lookup: CDR1 MGHDK, CDR2 SYGVNS. This CDR3 region has 14 residues. V lost 3 bases and J lost 7; bases outside the gene matches: 5. CDR3 in amino acids: CASSDAGGGEKLFF. DNA of the CDR3: TGTGCCAGCAGTGACGCAGGGGGAGGTGAAAAACTGTTTTTT.